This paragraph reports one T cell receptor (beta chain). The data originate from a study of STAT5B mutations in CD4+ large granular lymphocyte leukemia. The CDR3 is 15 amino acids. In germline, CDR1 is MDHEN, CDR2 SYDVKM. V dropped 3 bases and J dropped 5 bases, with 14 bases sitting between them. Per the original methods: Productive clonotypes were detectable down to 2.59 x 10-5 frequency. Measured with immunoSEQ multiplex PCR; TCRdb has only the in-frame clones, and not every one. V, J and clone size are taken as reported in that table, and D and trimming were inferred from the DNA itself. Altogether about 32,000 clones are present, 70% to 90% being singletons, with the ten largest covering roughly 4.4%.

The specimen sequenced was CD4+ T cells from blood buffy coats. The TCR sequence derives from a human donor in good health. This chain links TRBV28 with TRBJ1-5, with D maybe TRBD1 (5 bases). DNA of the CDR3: TGTGCCAGCAGTTTGGGGGGGGGAACCGATCAGCCCCAGCATTTT. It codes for CASSLGGGTDQPQHF. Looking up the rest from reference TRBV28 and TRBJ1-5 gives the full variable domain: DVKVTQSSRYLVKRTGEKVFLECVQDMDHENMFWYRQDPGLGLRLIYFSYDVKMKEKGDIPEGYSVSREKKERFSLILESASTNQTSMYLCASSLGGGTDQPQHFGDGTRLSIL.